This is a list of T cell receptor beta chains from one sample in a study of T cells after yellow fever vaccination. Each CDR3 protein gets one entry after TCRdb re-called the 5' RACE reads with MiXCR. Of over 110,000 distinct CDR3 sequences detected, roughly 8% appear once; the ten largest clones hold roughly 0.71%. Sequencing was performed on CD4+ T cells sorted from PBMCs, taken 5 days after the yellow fever booster vaccination. These receptors were taken from a man aged 25-40 years who received the YFV17D yellow fever vaccine. The CDR3 runs from the conserved cysteine through the conserved F or W. D genes are given only for firm matches. Some rows mark clone size as missing; the rest say once, few, many or name a class of expanded clone.

abundance: -; v_gene: TRBV7-2; d_gene: -; j_gene: TRBJ2-5; CDR3aa: CASSFGLWGRETQYF; CDR3nt: TGTGCCAGCAGCTTCGGGTTGTGGGGCCGGGAGACCCAGTACTTC
abundance: many; v_gene: TRBV12-3/TRBV12-4; d_gene: TRBD1; j_gene: TRBJ1-5; CDR3aa: CASSPQGAAQPQHF; CDR3nt: TGTGCCAGCAGTCCTCAGGGGGCGGCCCAGCCCCAGCATTTT
abundance: many; v_gene: TRBV20-1; d_gene: -; j_gene: TRBJ2-1; CDR3aa: CSAVRPPGYNEQFF; CDR3nt: TGCAGTGCCGTAAGGCCGCCGGGGTACAATGAGCAGTTCTTC
abundance: many; v_gene: TRBV29-1; d_gene: TRBD2; j_gene: TRBJ2-2; CDR3aa: CSGGGTSAGELFF; CDR3nt: TGCAGCGGGGGGGGGACTAGCGCCGGGGAGCTGTTTTTT
abundance: many; v_gene: TRBV7-2; d_gene: -; j_gene: TRBJ2-7; CDR3aa: CASSLESYYEQYF; CDR3nt: TGTGCCAGCAGCTTAGAATCATACTACGAGCAGTACTTC
abundance: many; v_gene: TRBV5-6; d_gene: TRBD1; j_gene: TRBJ2-3; CDR3aa: CASSLFRQGLSSTDTQYF; CDR3nt: TGTGCCAGCAGCTTGTTCCGACAGGGCCTTTCTAGCACAGATACGCAGTATTTT
abundance: many; v_gene: TRBV14; d_gene: TRBD2; j_gene: TRBJ2-1; CDR3aa: CASSQAVELAGSQSLNEQFF; CDR3nt: TGTGCCAGCAGCCAAGCAGTCGAACTAGCGGGATCACAAAGTCTCAATGAGCAGTTCTTC
abundance: many; v_gene: TRBV3-1; d_gene: -; j_gene: TRBJ2-6; CDR3aa: CASSQDRTGANVLTF; CDR3nt: TGTGCCAGCAGCCAAGATCGGACTGGGGCCAACGTCCTGACTTTC
abundance: many; v_gene: TRBV20-1; d_gene: -; j_gene: TRBJ2-2; CDR3aa: CSAGRSALASHGELFF; CDR3nt: TGCAGTGCTGGACGTAGCGCCCTAGCGTCCCACGGGGAGCTGTTTTTT
abundance: many; v_gene: TRBV10-2; d_gene: -; j_gene: TRBJ2-5; CDR3aa: CASSVVVQGTQYF; CDR3nt: TGCGCCAGCAGTGTGGTGGTCCAGGGAACCCAGTACTTC
abundance: many; v_gene: TRBV29-1; d_gene: -; j_gene: TRBJ1-1; CDR3aa: CSAEVSLNTEAFF; CDR3nt: TGCAGCGCCGAGGTCAGTTTGAACACTGAAGCTTTCTTT
abundance: many; v_gene: TRBV6-1; d_gene: -; j_gene: TRBJ2-1; CDR3aa: CASMPPRNNEQFF; CDR3nt: TGTGCCAGCATGCCCCCCAGGAACAATGAGCAGTTCTTC
abundance: many; v_gene: TRBV28; d_gene: -; j_gene: TRBJ2-7; CDR3aa: CASSSTGTGASREGSGQYF; CDR3nt: TGTGCCAGCAGTTCAACCGGGACAGGGGCTTCGCGGGAGGGCTCTGGGCAGTACTTC
abundance: many; v_gene: TRBV6-5; d_gene: -; j_gene: TRBJ2-7; CDR3aa: CASSYPAPAGACEQYF; CDR3nt: TGTGCCAGCAGTTACCCGGCCCCGGCAGGGGCTTGCGAGCAGTACTTC
abundance: many; v_gene: TRBV24-1; d_gene: -; j_gene: TRBJ2-3; CDR3aa: CATRGLWTDTQYF; CDR3nt: TGTGCCACCAGAGGCCTCTGGACAGATACGCAGTATTTT
abundance: many; v_gene: TRBV12-3/TRBV12-4; d_gene: TRBD1; j_gene: TRBJ2-7; CDR3aa: CASSSGTAHLYEQYF; CDR3nt: TGTGCCAGCAGTTCCGGGACAGCTCATTTATACGAGCAGTACTTC
abundance: few; v_gene: TRBV20-1; d_gene: TRBD1; j_gene: TRBJ2-2; CDR3aa: CSARGQGAPGELFF; CDR3nt: TGCAGTGCTAGGGGGCAGGGGGCGCCCGGGGAGCTGTTTTTT
abundance: many; v_gene: TRBV19; d_gene: -; j_gene: TRBJ2-7; CDR3aa: CASSGRNYEQYF; CDR3nt: TGTGCCAGTTCCGGGCGAAACTACGAGCAGTACTTC
abundance: many; v_gene: TRBV4-3; d_gene: TRBD1; j_gene: TRBJ2-4; CDR3aa: CASSKDRDSYIQYF; CDR3nt: TGCGCCAGCAGCAAGGACAGGGACTCGTACATTCAGTACTTC
abundance: few; v_gene: TRBV30; d_gene: TRBD2; j_gene: TRBJ2-1; CDR3aa: CAWSVRGGGF; CDR3nt: TGTGCCTGGAGTGTACGAGGCGGGGGCTTC
abundance: -; v_gene: TRBV11-2; d_gene: -; j_gene: TRBJ2-7; CDR3aa: CASSFSVEQYF; CDR3nt: TGTGCCAGCAGCTTTTCCGTCGAGCAGTACTTC
abundance: many; v_gene: TRBV6-5; d_gene: -; j_gene: TRBJ2-2; CDR3aa: CASSQSGGSRNTGELFF; CDR3nt: TGTGCCAGCAGCCAATCGGGCGGCAGCAGGAACACCGGGGAGCTGTTTTTT
abundance: many; v_gene: TRBV20-1; d_gene: TRBD2; j_gene: TRBJ2-3; CDR3aa: CSAFWERGSTDTQYF; CDR3nt: TGCAGTGCTTTTTGGGAGCGGGGAAGCACAGATACGCAGTATTTT
abundance: many; v_gene: TRBV6-5; d_gene: TRBD1; j_gene: TRBJ2-5; CDR3aa: CASSYEGQRETQYF; CDR3nt: TGTGCCAGCAGTTACGAGGGACAGCGGGAGACCCAGTACTTC